These 30 T cell receptor beta chains came from one sample sequenced in a study of T cells in Graves' hyperthyroidism and ophthalmopathy. The investigators amplified TCR beta CDR3 regions from RNA transcripts. A set of HTBI primers served as the primers for a first-round RT-PCR of the TCR CDR3. MiXCR was run by TCRdb on the multiplex PCR reads, yielding one entry per CDR3 protein. The sample lists approximately 640,000 distinct CDR3 sequences, roughly 17% occurring once. The sequenced sample was blood. These receptors were obtained from a middle-aged man with Graves' hyperthyroidism.

In its sample, this clonotype was seen many times. The genes are TRBV6-5 and TRBJ1-1; 7 bases are a match to TRBD1. J was trimmed by 6 bases and V by 0 bases; bases with no gene match: 22. Germline V gene data show CDR1 as MNHEY and CDR2 as SVGAGI. There are 20 residues in the CDR3. The DNA for the CDR3 is TGTGCCAGCAGTTACTCGAGGAGCAGGGGGTCTCACGGTACGGTTGCTGAAGCTTTCTTT. Protein sequence: CASSYSRSRGSHGTVAEAFF.

This clonotype was seen ten or more times. The chain employs TRBV7-8 and TRBJ2-7, with 8 bases lining up with TRBD2. The junction had 3 bases not matched to a gene; V was cut back by 0 bases and J by 2 bases. The CDR3 sequence is 15 residues long. Germline CDR1 is SGHVS and CDR2 is FQNEAQ. DNA for the CDR3: TGTGCCAGCAGCTTAGCTCTAGCGGGTGCCTACGAGCAGTACTTC. Translation: CASSLALAGAYEQYF.

This clonotype was observed many times. The gene calls are TRBV28 and TRBJ2-5; 7 nucleotides match TRBD2. Germline CDR1 and CDR2: MDHEN and SYDVKM. CDR3 size: 14 residues. The V gene end was trimmed by 5 bases and the J gene end by 5 bases; junction bases not matched to a gene: 8. As DNA, the CDR3 is TGTGCCAGCAGTCTCCGGAGGGGAGGGGAGACCCAGTACTTC. It translates to CASSLRRGGETQYF.

This clonotype was observed many times. V gene TRBV7-2 combines with J gene TRBJ1-4, with D unresolved. The germline V gene encodes CDR1 SGHTA and CDR2 FQGNSA. Trimming cost V 1 base and J 2 bases, with 8 bases left between them. The CDR3 length is 15 residues. The CDR3 DNA follows: TGTGCCAGCAGCTTAGAAGGTCCTACTAATGAAAAACTGTTTTTT. Amino acid sequence: CASSLEGPTNEKLFF.

The V gene is TRBV2, the J gene TRBJ1-4; 11 positions agree with TRBD1. There are 14 residues in the CDR3. CDR1 and CDR2 (germline): SNHLY, FYNNEI. Trimming cost V 7 bases and J 8 bases; bases outside gene matches: 6. CDR3 in amino acids: CASTRDRGDEKLFF. The CDR3 region has the DNA TGTGCCAGCACCCGGGACAGGGGGGACGAAAAACTGTTTTTT. Looking up the rest from reference TRBV2 and TRBJ1-4 gives the full variable domain: EPEVTQTPSHQVTQMGQEVILRCVPISNHLYFYWYRQILGQKVEFLVSFYNNEISEKSEIFDDQFSVERPDGSNFTLKIRSTKLEDSAMYFCASTRDRGDEKLFFGSGTQLSVL.

Remarks on this clonotype: A clone one base away is much larger, so this may be a read error. The V and J genes are TRBV11-2 and TRBJ1-2, with a possible D match to TRBD1 (5 bases). The CDR3 has 14 amino acids. V lost 5 bases and J 8 bases, leaving 18 bases between the germline ends. Looked up from germline, CDR1 is SGHAT and CDR2 is FQNNGV. The CDR3: CASSHTLSRDGYTF. CDR3 in DNA: TGTGCCAGCAGCCACACGCTTAGCAGGGACGGCTACACCTTC.

The chain uses TRBV2 and TRBJ2-6, with a possible D match to TRBD1 (5 bases). This CDR3 spans 15 amino acids. Germline lookup yields CDR1 SNHLY and CDR2 FYNNEI. V was clipped by 4 bases and J by 2 bases, with 9 bases between them. The CDR3 sequence: CASSGRRAGANVLTF. The CDR3, as DNA: TGTGCCAGCAGTGGGCGCAGGGCTGGGGCCAACGTCCTGACTTTC.

This clonotype was picked up a small number of times. CDR3 nucleotides: TGTGCCAGCAGTGTCACAGGGGGTGAAGGGGAAAAACTGTTTTTT. It translates to CASSVTGGEGEKLFF. The chain combines TRBV6-1 with TRBJ1-4, with 8 bases fitting TRBD1. The CDR3 runs 15 residues. Germline V gives CDR1 MNHNS, CDR2 SASEGT. V shed 4 bases and J 8 bases; nucleotides not matched to a gene: 9.

This clonotype was observed many times. The V and J genes are TRBV11-2 and TRBJ2-7; D is undetermined. The germline gives CDR1 SGHAT, CDR2 FQNNGV. Trimming left V 0 bases short and J 3 bases short, with 6 bases between. This CDR3 comprises 13 residues. CDR3 protein: CASSLDLHYEQYF. The CDR3 bases are TGTGCCAGCAGCTTAGATCTTCACTACGAGCAGTACTTC.

In its sample, this clonotype was seen many times. V and J are TRBV28 and TRBJ2-7, with D unclear. Looked up from germline, CDR1 is MDHEN and CDR2 is SYDVKM. V lost 6 bases and J 0 bases, leaving 9 bases between the germline ends. The CDR3 extends over 13 amino acids. CDR3 sequence (DNA): TGTGCCAGCAGGATGTTTAGCTCCTACGAGCAGTACTTC. Encoded protein: CASRMFSSYEQYF. Looking up the rest from reference TRBV28 and TRBJ2-7 gives the full variable domain: DVKVTQSSRYLVKRTGEKVFLECVQDMDHENMFWYRQDPGLGLRLIYFSYDVKMKEKGDIPEGYSVSREKKERFSLILESASTNQTSMYLCASRMFSSYEQYFGPGTRLTVT.

The V and J genes are TRBV6-2 or TRBV6-3 and TRBJ1-2; 9 nucleotides agree with TRBD1. The CDR3 has 17 residues. J lost 4 bases, V lost 3 bases, and 12 bases had no gene match. Germline loops: CDR1 MNHEY, CDR2 SVGEGT. The chain's CDR3 is CASSYDGQGSRSYGYTF. In nucleotides, the CDR3 is TGTGCCAGCAGTTATGACGGACAGGGGAGTCGGAGCTATGGCTACACCTTC.

This clonotype was recorded many times. The chain joins TRBV5-6 to TRBJ1-1; D is unresolved. Germline V lookup: CDR1 SGHDT, CDR2 YYEEEE. V lost 4 bases and J 11 bases, leaving 15 bases between the germline ends. This CDR3 has 12 residues. The CDR3 sequence is CASSQSTLRAFF. Written as DNA, the CDR3 is TGTGCCAGCAGCCAATCCACTTTAAGGGCTTTCTTT.

V usage is TRBV7-8 and J usage is TRBJ2-7; TRBD2 agrees at 8 bases. The CDR3 consists of 15 residues. V lost 6 bases to trimming and J lost 4 bases; unmatched junction nucleotides: 11. Per germline, CDR1 SGHVS and CDR2 FQNEAQ. The CDR3 region has the DNA TGTGCCAGCAGTTACTCAGCGGGGGCGAGATACGAGCAGTACTTC. This translates into CASSYSAGARYEQYF. Full variable domain (outside the CDR3, taken from reference TRBV7-8 and TRBJ2-7): GAGVSQSPRYKVAKRGQDVALRCDPISGHVSLFWYQQALGQGPEFLTYFQNEAQLDKSGLPSDRFFAERPEGSVSTLKIQRTQQEDSAVYLCASSYSAGARYEQYFGPGTRLTVT.

There are a few counts of this clonotype. The rearrangement joins TRBV5-6 to TRBJ1-2; D is ambiguous. CDR1 and CDR2 (germline): SGHDT, YYEEEE. The CDR3 length is 15 residues. The V gene lost 0 bases and the J gene lost 0 bases, with 9 bases spanning the gap. For the CDR3, the DNA is TGTGCCAGCAGCTTGGCCGTTCGGTCTAACTATGGCTACACCTTC. Its protein product is CASSLAVRSNYGYTF.

The gene calls are TRBV7-9 and TRBJ2-2; the match to TRBD2 covers 8 bases. Germline-derived CDR1 and CDR2 are SEHNR and FQNEAQ (reference sequence). With 3 bases clipped from V and 5 bases from J, the junction kept 14 bases outside the gene matches. The CDR3 consists of 18 residues. The CDR3 nucleotides read TGTGCCAGCAGCTTCCTTACCTTCGGGAGGGTTGGAACCGGGGAGCTGTTTTTT. This translates into CASSFLTFGRVGTGELFF.

This clonotype was seen more than once but under ten times. The chain is built from TRBV7-9 and TRBJ2-2; 7 bases match TRBD1. The V and J ends lost 1 base and 5 bases, in that order; junction bases with no gene match: 4. Germline values: CDR1 SEHNR, CDR2 FQNEAQ (reference sequence). This CDR3 has 15 amino acids. CDR3 sequence (DNA): TGTGCCAGCAGCTTAGTCACAGGGGAGACCGGGGAGCTGTTTTTT. It translates to CASSLVTGETGELFF.

This clonotype was counted ten times or more. V and J are TRBV12-3 or TRBV12-4 and TRBJ2-1, with D perhaps matching TRBD2 (6 bases). CDR3 length: 14 residues. V was pared by 4 bases and J by 7 bases, with 14 bases between. CDR3: CASSSGLTGNEQFF. CDR3 sequence (DNA): TGTGCCAGCAGTTCGGGACTGACGGGGAATGAGCAGTTCTTC.

This clonotype was detected ten times or more. The chain has TRBV28 and TRBJ2-7; D may be TRBD1 (5 bases). V gave up 7 bases and J gave up 6 bases, with 13 bases separating them. Germline V gene lookup returns CDR1 MDHEN and CDR2 SYDVKM. The CDR3 has 12 residues. The CDR3 sequence is CASTQGAVEQYF. The CDR3 region has the DNA TGTGCCAGCACCCAAGGGGCAGTCGAGCAGTACTTC.

This clonotype appeared once. The chain employs TRBV29-1 and TRBJ2-1; a possible D gene is TRBD1 (6 bases). V gave up 6 bases and J gave up 8 bases, with 20 bases separating them. This CDR3 region has 14 residues. From germline, CDR1 is SQVTM and CDR2 ANQGSEA. The CDR3 DNA sequence: TGCAGCGTCACCGGGACACAAGGTTACGATGAGCAGTTCTTC. Amino acids: CSVTGTQGYDEQFF.

This clonotype was counted between two and nine times. The chain has TRBV28 and TRBJ1-4; D call uncertain. The CDR3 runs to 13 residues. V shed 6 bases and J shed 4 bases, with 9 bases lying between them. The germline CDR1 and CDR2 sequences are MDHEN and SYDVKM. CDR3 in amino acids: CASRYADNEKLFF. CDR3 in DNA: TGTGCCAGCAGATATGCGGATAATGAAAAACTGTTTTTT.

This clonotype was detected a few times. The chain has TRBV6-5 and TRBJ2-7; a weak D match, TRBD1 (6 bases). The CDR3 sequence is 14 residues long. Germline CDR1 MNHEY, CDR2 SVGAGI. The V end was cut by 2 bases, the J end by 0 bases, with 8 bases between. For the CDR3, the DNA is TGTGCCAGCAGTTACGGGACACACTCCTACGAGCAGTACTTC. It specifies CASSYGTHSYEQYF.

This clonotype occurred a few times. CDR3 sequence: CATSREASLTYNEQFF. CDR3 nucleotide sequence: TGTGCCACCAGCAGAGAGGCCAGCCTCACCTACAATGAGCAGTTCTTC. The V call is TRBV15, the J call TRBJ2-1; D not resolved. The germline V gene has CDR1 LNHNV and CDR2 YYDKDF (reference sequence). The germline V and J ends were trimmed by 0 bases and 2 bases, with 11 bases remaining between them. CDR3 size: 16 residues.

V and J are TRBV29-1 and TRBJ1-1; D remains ambiguous. CDR1 is SQVTM and CDR2 is ANQGSEA in the germline V gene. Trimming shortened V by 4 bases and J by 0 bases, and 9 bases separated the two germline ends. The CDR3 totals 13 residues. CDR3 amino acids: CSVVPVMNTEAFF. The CDR3 DNA is TGCAGCGTTGTCCCCGTCATGAACACTGAAGCTTTCTTT.

With respect to this clonotype: A read error may explain this, as a much larger clone is one base away. Lacking the conserved final phenylalanine or tryptophan, this CDR3 likely reflects a read error. The chain carries TRBV7-2 and TRBJ2-7; D might be TRBD2 (6 bases). Germline CDR1 is SGHTA and CDR2 is FQGNSA. The CDR3 spans 16 residues. Between the trimmed V and J ends, which lost 1 base and 0 bases, there was a span of 13 bases. The CDR3 protein is CASSLVVSGASYEQYC. CDR3 DNA sequence: TGTGCCAGCAGCTTAGTAGTGTCGGGAGCCTCCTACGAGCAGTACTGC.

This clonotype was recorded many times. The CDR3 nucleotides read TGTGCCAGCAGGCCGGCCGGGACTTACACCAATGAGCAGTTCTTC. Translation gives CASRPAGTYTNEQFF. The chain uses TRBV11-2 and TRBJ2-1; possibly TRBD2 for D (6 bases). The CDR3 covers 15 residues. The V and J ends lost 6 bases and 6 bases respectively, with 18 bases between them. The V gene's germline CDR1 is SGHAT and CDR2 FQNNGV. Complete variable domain (other parts from reference TRBV11-2 and TRBJ2-1): EAGVAQSPRYKIIEKRQSVAFWCNPISGHATLYWYQQILGQGPKLLIQFQNNGVVDDSQLPKDRFSAERLKGVDSTLKIQPAKLEDSAVYLCASRPAGTYTNEQFFGPGTRLTVL.

This clonotype occurred many times. The gene calls are TRBV30 and TRBJ2-3; D ambiguous. The CDR3 extends over 14 amino acids. CDR1 is GTSNPN and CDR2 is SVGIG in the germline V gene (reference sequence). Trimming cost V 1 base and J 3 bases, with 11 bases left between them. DNA of the CDR3: TGTGCCTGGAGTGCCGGGCAGGCGACAGATACGCAGTATTTT. Translating gives CAWSAGQATDTQYF.

This clonotype was seen repeatedly, ten times or more. CDR3 sequence (DNA): TGTGCCAGCAGTTTATTGGGGCTAGCGGACTATTACAATGAGCAGTTCTTC. This sequence encodes CASSLLGLADYYNEQFF. The chain carries TRBV27 and TRBJ2-1; 7 positions match TRBD2. This CDR3 spans 17 amino acids. V lost 1 base, J lost 4 bases, and 10 bases stayed unmatched. Looked up from germline, CDR1 is MNHEY and CDR2 is SMNVEV (reference sequence).

This clonotype was counted at least ten times. The chain has TRBV7-9 and TRBJ2-7, with D possibly TRBD2 on 6 matching bases. The CDR3 has 14 residues. Trimming removed 5 bases from V and 0 bases from J, with 11 bases in between. Germline V gene sequence: CDR1 SEHNR, CDR2 FQNEAQ (reference sequence). Here the CDR3 DNA reads TGTGCCAGCAGCCGCCAGGGACTCTCCTACGAGCAGTACTTC. Amino acid sequence: CASSRQGLSYEQYF.

This clonotype was counted at least ten times. The chain has TRBV2 and TRBJ1-2; the D gene is possibly TRBD1 (5 bases). Germline V gene lookup returns CDR1 SNHLY and CDR2 FYNNEI. This CDR3 has 16 residues. Trimming removed 9 bases from V and 8 bases from J, with 28 bases in between. The CDR3 here is CASYPGLRWVHAGYTF. The CDR3 DNA follows: TGTGCCAGTTATCCGGGGCTCCGGTGGGTCCATGCGGGCTACACCTTC.

There are a few counts of this clonotype. The chain has TRBV10-3 and TRBJ2-1; TRBD1 might be the D (6 bases). CDR1 ENHRY and CDR2 SYGVKD come from the germline V gene. Between the trimmed V and J ends, which lost 2 bases and 5 bases, there was a span of 16 bases. This CDR3 is built from 16 residues. The CDR3 sequence: CAISERDKLLHNEQFF. The CDR3, as DNA: TGTGCCATCAGTGAGAGGGACAAACTTCTCCACAATGAGCAGTTCTTC.